Described below is a single T cell receptor beta chain sequence and its context. Its antigen is not yet known. Per-nucleotide qualities are absent, and no much larger clonotype sits a single base away. The CDR3 runs 14 residues from the cysteine to the phenylalanine. Only the CDR3 DNA stays, 42 bases, in frame from base 1. CDR1 is given as GTSNPN and CDR2 as SVGIG, both from the germline V gene (reference sequence). Trimming costs V 2 bases and J 3 bases, and their ends lie 13 bases apart. Flow cytometry had shown CD8+CD57+ cell expansion in the patients selected for sequencing. Severe acquired aplastic anemia was diagnosed in all patients according to International Study of Aplastic Anemia and Agranulocytosis and Camitta criteria. No therapy had been received by the patients at the time of blood sampling. TCR repertoires of sorted CD4+ and CD8+ blood T cells from severe aplastic anemia patients and healthy subjects were deep-sequenced in the study. Patients were enrolled in the USA under clinicaltrials.gov protocols 00001620, 01623167, 00001397, 00071045, 00081523 and 00961064. Ficoll-Paque density gradient centrifugation was used to isolate peripheral blood mononuclear cells. Before DNA was extracted, CD4+ and CD8+ T cells were sorted using either FACS or magnetic beads.

The entry originates in a study of CD8+CD57+ T cells in acquired aplastic anemia (dated by TCRdb to about 2018). With respect to the entire study: DNA extracted from sorted CD4+ and CD8+ cells had a mean of roughly 3.4 ug, with a range of about 0.18 to 27.4 ug. A CD8+CD57+ expansion meant a frequency higher than the mean frequency seen in healthy subjects. Points the paper makes about the study in general: Although 25 to 30 CD8+ CDR3 sequences were shared by patients and controls, these sequences appeared highly expressed in patients and within the immunodominant clones of patients. No significant difference in CD8+ Simpson's diversity was found between patients and healthy controls (P=0.060).

Profiling of TCR beta VDJ combinations and CDR3 sequences used genomic DNA as the template. TCR repertoire sequencing was run on an Illumina HiSeq 2000. In the source study's methods: Repertoires were assessed using TRBV/TRBJ rearrangement plots, CDR3 size and DJ length profiles, and Simpson's diversity index. The most abundant DNA sequence in the deep sequencing data was taken as the immunodominant clone. CDR3 amino acid sequences were screened for sharing across subjects and were compared with published repertoires and the VDJdb database. TCRdb reprocessed the public reads (quality trimming at Q25 with fastp, clone calling with MiXCR) and kept in-frame beta chains. One record per CDR3 amino acid sequence lists the most common genes and DNA. TCRdb assigned the V and J calls; the authors' analysis was not used. For this sample there are 200,000 to 250,000 distinct CDR3 sequences; approximately 60% appear just once. Together, the top ten hold 58% of the sample.

The source material was sorted CD4+, CD8+, or CD8+CD57+ T cells (not recorded which) from PBMCs. This receptor was taken from a human donor with aplastic anemia. The V gene is TRBV30 and the J gene is TRBJ1-2; the D gene cannot be resolved reliably. The nucleotides read TGTGCCTGGAGTCACCGCGGGAGGCACTATGGCTACACCTTC. This gives the protein CAWSHRGRHYGYTF. Where the CDR3 stops, the reference TRBV30 and TRBJ1-2 genes take over; the full variable domain is SQTIHQWPATLVQPVGSPLSLECTVEGTSNPNLYWYRQAAGRGLQLLFYSVGIGQISSEVPQNLSASRPQDRQFILSSKKLLLSDSGFYLCAWSHRGRHYGYTFGSGTRLTVV.